Sequencing of this TCR beta chain was carried out in a study of T cell repertoires in cytomegalovirus infection. TCRdb ran MiXCR on the reads and lists one entry per CDR3 protein. The sample lists around 130,000 distinct CDR3 sequences; roughly a quarter were seen once. A remark on this clonotype: The antigen is not known.

This receptor was taken from a human donor in good health (CMV status not recorded). Some clones in this sample may be carry-over from other donors' samples. Sequencing was done on a sample of PBMCs, sequenced either directly or after in vitro stimulation (not recorded which).

CDR3 protein: CASSNTGSNTEAFF. The CDR3 nucleotides read TGTGCCAGCAGCAATACAGGGTCGAACACTGAAGCTTTCTTT. V is TRBV12-3 or TRBV12-4 and J is TRBJ1-1, with D tentatively TRBD1 (6 bases). CDR3 length equals 14 residues. Trimming removed 6 bases from V and 1 base from J, with 12 bases in between.